This T cell receptor beta chain was captured in a study of a mutant IDH1 vaccine in newly diagnosed glioma. Study-level information: Receipt of radiotherapy, temozolomide, or both preceded the study, and most received both. Study results and limitations: Pseudoprogression seemed unlinked to shifts in top peripheral T cell clonotypes.

Clones were read by immunoSEQ multiplex PCR, and TCRdb kept only the in-frame ones, dropping some. Here the sample spans 44,000 or so clones, 81% being singletons. Regarding this clone: Its antigen is as yet unknown.

As for time point: week 35, safety follow-up. The vaccine gave 300 ug of a 20-mer mutant IDH1 peptide subcutaneously per dose. Eight vaccinations were given in weeks 1, 3, 5, 7, 11, 15, 19 and 23. The donors had new WHO grade 3 or 4 astrocytomas; these were IDH1-mutant and ATRX-lost. This CDR3 has 15 amino acids. V was pared by 0 bases and J by 5 bases, with 13 bases between. The germline V gene encodes CDR1 SEHNR and CDR2 FQNEAQ (reference sequence). The sequence came from a woman between 35 and 50 years old with glioma. Some clones in this sample may be carry-over from other donors' samples. The J gene is TRBJ1-1, the V gene TRBV7-9; D is undetermined. Sequencing used PBMCs, obtained from a glioma patient whose treatment included an IDH1 peptide vaccine. The DNA for the CDR3 is TGTGCCAGCAGCTTAGCCGGCATCCTGAGGACTGAAGCTTTCTTT. This encodes CASSLAGILRTEAFF.